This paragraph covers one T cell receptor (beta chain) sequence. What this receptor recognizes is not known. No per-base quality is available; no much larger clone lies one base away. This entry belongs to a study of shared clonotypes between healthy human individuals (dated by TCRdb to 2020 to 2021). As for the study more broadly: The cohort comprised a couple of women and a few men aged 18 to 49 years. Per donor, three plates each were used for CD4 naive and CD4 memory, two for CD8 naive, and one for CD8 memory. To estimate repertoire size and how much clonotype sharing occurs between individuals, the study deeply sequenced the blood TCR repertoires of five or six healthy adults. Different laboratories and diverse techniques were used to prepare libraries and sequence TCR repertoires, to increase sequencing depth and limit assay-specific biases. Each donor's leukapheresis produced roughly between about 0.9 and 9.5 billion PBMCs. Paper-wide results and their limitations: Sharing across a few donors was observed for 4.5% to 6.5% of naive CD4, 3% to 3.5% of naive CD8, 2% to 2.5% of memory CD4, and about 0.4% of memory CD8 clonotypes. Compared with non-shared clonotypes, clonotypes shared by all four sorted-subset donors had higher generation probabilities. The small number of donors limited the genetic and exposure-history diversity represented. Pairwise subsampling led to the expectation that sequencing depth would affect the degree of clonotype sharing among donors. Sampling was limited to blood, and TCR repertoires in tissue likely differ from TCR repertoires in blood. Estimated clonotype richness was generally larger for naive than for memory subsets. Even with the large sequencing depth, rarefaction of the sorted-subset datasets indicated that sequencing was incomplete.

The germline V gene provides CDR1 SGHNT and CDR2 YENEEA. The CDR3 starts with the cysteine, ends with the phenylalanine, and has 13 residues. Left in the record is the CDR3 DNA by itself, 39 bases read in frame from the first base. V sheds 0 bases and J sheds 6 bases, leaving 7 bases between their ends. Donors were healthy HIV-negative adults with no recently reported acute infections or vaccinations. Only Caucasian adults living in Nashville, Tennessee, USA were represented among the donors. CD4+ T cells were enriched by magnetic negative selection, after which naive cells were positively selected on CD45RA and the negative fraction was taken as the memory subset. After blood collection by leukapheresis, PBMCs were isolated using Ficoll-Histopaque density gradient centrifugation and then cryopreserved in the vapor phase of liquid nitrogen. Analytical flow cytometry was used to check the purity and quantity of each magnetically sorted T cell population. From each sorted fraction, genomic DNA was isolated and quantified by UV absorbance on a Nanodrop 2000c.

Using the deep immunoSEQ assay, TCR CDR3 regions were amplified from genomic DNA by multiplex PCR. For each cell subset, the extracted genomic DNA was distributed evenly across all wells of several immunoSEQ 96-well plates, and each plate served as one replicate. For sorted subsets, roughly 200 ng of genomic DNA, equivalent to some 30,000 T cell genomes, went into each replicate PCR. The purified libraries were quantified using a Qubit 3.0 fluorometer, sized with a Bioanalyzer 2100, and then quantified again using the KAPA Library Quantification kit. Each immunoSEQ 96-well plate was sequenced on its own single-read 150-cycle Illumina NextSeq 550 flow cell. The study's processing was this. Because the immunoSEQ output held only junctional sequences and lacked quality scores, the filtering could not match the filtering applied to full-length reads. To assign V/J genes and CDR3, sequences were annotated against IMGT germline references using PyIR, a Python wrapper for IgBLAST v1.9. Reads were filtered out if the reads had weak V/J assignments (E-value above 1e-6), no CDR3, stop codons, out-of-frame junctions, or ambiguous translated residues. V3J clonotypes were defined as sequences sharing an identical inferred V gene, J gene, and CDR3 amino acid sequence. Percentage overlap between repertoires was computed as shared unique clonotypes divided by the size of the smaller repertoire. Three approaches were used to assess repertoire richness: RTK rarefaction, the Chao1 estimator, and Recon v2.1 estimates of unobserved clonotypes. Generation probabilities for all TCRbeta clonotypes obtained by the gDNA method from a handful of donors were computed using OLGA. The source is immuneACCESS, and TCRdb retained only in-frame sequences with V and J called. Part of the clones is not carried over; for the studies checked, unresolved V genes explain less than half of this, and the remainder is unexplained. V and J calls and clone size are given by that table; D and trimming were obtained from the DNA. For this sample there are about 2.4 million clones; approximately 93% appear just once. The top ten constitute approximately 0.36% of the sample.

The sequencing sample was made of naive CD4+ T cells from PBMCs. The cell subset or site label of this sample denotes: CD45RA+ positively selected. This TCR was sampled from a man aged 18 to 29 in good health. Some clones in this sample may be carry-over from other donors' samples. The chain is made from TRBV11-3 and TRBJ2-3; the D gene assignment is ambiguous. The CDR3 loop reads CASSLDLSDTQYF. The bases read TGTGCCAGCAGCTTAGATCTATCGGATACGCAGTATTTT.